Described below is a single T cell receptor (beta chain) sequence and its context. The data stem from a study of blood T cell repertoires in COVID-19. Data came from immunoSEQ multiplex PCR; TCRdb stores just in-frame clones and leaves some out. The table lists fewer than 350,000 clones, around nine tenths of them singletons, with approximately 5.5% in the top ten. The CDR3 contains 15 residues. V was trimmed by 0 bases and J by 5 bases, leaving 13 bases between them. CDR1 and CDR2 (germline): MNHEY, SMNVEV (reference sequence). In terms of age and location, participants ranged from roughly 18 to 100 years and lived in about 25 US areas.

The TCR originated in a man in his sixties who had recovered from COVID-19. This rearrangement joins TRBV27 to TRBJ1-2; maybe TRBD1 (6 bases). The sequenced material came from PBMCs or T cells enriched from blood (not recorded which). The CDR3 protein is CASSLSGGQVYGYTF. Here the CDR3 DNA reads TGTGCCAGCAGTTTATCCGGGGGGCAAGTTTATGGCTACACCTTC.